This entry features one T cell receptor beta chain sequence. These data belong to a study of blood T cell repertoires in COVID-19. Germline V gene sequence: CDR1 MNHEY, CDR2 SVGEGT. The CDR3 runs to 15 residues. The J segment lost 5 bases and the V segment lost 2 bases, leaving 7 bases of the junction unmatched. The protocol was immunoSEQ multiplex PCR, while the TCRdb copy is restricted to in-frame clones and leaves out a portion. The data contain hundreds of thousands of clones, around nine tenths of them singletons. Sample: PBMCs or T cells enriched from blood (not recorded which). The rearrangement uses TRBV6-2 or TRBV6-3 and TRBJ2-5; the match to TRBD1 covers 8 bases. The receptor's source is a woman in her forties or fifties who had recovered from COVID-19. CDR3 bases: TGTGCCAGCAGTTACGGGGACAGGCAGGTGGAGACCCAGTACTTC. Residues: CASSYGDRQVETQYF.